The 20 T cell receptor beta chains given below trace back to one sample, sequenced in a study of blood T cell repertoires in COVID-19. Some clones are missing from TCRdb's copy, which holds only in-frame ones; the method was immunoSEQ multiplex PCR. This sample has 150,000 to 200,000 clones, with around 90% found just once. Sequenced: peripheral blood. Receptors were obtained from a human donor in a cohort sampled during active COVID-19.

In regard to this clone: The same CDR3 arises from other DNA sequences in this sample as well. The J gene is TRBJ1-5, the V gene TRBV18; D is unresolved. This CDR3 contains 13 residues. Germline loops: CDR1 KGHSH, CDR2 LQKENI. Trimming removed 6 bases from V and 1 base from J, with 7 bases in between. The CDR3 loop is CASSPGSNQPQHF. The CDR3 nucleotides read TGTGCCAGCTCCCCGGGGAGCAATCAGCCCCAGCATTTT.

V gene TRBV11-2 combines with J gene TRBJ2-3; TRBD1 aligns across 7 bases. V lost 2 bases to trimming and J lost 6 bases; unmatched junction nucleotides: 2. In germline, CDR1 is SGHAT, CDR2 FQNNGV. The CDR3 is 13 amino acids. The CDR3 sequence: CASSLRGRDTQYF. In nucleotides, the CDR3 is TGTGCCAGCAGCTTAAGGGGGCGGGATACGCAGTATTTT.

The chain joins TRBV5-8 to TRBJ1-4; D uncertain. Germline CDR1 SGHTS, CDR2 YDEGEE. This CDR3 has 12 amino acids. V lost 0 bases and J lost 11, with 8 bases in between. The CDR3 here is CASSLVTGKLFF. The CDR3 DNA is TGTGCCAGCAGCTTGGTAACGGGGAAACTGTTTTTT.

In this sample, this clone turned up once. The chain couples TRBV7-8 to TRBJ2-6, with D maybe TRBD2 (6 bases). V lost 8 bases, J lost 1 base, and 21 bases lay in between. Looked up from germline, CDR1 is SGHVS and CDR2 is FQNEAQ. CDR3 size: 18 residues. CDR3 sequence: CASGNHRGFASGANVLTF. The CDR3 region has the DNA TGTGCCAGCGGCAACCACCGGGGGTTCGCTTCTGGGGCCAACGTCCTGACTTTC.

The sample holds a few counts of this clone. CDR3 sequence reads: CASKQGISSYNSPLHF. The CDR3 nucleotides read TGTGCCAGCAAGCAGGGAATAAGCTCCTATAATTCACCCCTCCACTTT. This rearrangement joins TRBV27 to TRBJ1-6; a weak D match, TRBD1 (5 bases). Germline V gives CDR1 MNHEY, CDR2 SMNVEV (reference sequence). The CDR3 extends over 16 amino acids. Between the trimmed V and J ends, which lost 7 bases and 0 bases, there was a span of 13 bases.

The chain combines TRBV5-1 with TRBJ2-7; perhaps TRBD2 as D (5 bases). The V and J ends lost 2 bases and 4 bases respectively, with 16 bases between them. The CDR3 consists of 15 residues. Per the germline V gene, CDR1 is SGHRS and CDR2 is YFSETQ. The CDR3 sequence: CASSLGAGFAYEQYF. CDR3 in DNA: TGCGCCAGCAGCTTAGGCGCGGGCTTCGCTTACGAGCAGTACTTC.

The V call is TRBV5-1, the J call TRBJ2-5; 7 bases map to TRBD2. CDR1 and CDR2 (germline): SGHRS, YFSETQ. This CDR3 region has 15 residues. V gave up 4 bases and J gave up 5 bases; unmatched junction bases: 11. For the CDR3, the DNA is TGCGCCAGCAGCCCAGCCGGCGGGAGTCGTGAGACCCAGTACTTC. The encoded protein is CASSPAGGSRETQYF.

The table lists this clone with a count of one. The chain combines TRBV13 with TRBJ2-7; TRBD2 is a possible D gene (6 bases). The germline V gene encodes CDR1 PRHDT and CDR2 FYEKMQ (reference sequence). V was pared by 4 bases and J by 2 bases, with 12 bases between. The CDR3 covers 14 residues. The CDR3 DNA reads TGTGCCAGCAGCTCAGCTAGCGTACCCTACGAGCAGTACTTC. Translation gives CASSSASVPYEQYF.

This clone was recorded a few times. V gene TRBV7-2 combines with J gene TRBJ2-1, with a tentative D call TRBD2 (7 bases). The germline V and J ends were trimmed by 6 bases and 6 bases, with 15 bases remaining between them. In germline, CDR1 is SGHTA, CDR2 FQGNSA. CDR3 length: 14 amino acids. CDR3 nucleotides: TGTGCCAGCAGGCGTAGGGGGGGGCGCAATGAGCAGTTCTTC. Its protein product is CASRRRGGRNEQFF.

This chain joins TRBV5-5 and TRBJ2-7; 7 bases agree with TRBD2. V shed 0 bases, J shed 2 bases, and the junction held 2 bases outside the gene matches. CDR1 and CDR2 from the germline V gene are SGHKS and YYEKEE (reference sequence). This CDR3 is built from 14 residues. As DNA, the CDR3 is TGTGCCAGCAGCTTGGCCGGGACTACCTACGAGCAGTACTTC. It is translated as CASSLAGTTYEQYF.

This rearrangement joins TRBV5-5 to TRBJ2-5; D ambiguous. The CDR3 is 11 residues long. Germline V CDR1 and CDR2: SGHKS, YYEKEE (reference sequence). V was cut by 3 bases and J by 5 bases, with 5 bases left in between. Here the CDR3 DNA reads TGTGCCAGCAGCTCTCTCGAGACCCAGTACTTC. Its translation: CASSSLETQYF. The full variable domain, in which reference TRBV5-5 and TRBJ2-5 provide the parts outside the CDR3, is DAGVTQSPTHLIKTRGQQVTLRCSPISGHKSVSWYQQVLGQGPQFIFQYYEKEERGRGNFPDRFSARQFPNYSSELNVNALLLGDSALYLCASSSLETQYFGPGTRLLVL.

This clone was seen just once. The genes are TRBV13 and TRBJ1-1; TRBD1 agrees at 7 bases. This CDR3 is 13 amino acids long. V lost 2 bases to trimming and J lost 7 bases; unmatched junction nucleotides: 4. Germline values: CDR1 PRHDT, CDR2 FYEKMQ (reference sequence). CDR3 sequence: CASSLLDRIEAFF. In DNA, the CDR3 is TGTGCCAGCAGCTTACTGGACAGGATTGAAGCTTTCTTT.

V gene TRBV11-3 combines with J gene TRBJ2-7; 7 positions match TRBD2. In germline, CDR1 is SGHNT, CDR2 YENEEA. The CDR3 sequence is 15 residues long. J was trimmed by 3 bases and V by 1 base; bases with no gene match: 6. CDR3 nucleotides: TGTGCCAGCAGCTTAGGGTCTGGGACTAACTACGAGCAGTACTTC. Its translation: CASSLGSGTNYEQYF.

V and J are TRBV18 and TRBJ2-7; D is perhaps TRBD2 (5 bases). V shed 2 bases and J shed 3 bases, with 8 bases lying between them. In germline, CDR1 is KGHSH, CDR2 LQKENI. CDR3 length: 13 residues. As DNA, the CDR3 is TGTGCCAGCTCACCAGCTAGCTTCTACGAGCAGTACTTC. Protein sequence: CASSPASFYEQYF.

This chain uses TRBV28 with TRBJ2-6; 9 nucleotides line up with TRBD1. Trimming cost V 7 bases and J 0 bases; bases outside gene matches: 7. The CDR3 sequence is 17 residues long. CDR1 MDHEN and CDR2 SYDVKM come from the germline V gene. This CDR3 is CASNAQGAISGANVLTF. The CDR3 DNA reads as TGTGCCAGCAATGCACAGGGGGCAATCTCTGGGGCCAACGTCCTGACTTTC.

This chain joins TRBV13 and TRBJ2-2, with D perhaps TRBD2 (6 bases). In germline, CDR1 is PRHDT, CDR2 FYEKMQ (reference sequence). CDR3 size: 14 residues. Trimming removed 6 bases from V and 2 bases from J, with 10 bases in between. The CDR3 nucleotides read TGTGCCAGCAGACTGGGAGGCAACACCGGGGAGCTGTTTTTT. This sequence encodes CASRLGGNTGELFF.

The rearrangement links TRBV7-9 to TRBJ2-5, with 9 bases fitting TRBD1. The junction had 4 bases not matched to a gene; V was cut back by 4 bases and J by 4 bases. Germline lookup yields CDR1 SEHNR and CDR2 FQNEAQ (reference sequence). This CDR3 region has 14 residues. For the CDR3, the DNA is TGTGCCAGCAGCTCAGGGACAGGGCCAGAGACCCAGTACTTC. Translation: CASSSGTGPETQYF.

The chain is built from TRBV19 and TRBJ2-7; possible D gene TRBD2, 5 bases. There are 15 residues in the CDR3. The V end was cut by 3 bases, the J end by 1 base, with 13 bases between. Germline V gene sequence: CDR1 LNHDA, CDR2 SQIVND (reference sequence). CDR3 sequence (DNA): TGTGCCAGTAGTATGAGGGTCAGTAAATCCTACGAGCAGTACTTC. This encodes CASSMRVSKSYEQYF.

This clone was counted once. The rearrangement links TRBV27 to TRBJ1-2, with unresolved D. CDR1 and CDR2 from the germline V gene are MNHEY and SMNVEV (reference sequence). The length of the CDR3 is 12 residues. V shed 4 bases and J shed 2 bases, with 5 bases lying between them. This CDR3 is CASSSQNYGYTF. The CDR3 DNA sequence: TGTGCCAGCAGTTCCCAGAACTATGGCTACACCTTC.

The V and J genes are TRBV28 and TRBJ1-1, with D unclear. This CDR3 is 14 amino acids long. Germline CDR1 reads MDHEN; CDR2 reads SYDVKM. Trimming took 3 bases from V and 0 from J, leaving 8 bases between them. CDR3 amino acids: CASSFGGLNTEAFF. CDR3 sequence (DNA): TGTGCCAGCAGTTTCGGCGGTTTGAACACTGAAGCTTTCTTT.